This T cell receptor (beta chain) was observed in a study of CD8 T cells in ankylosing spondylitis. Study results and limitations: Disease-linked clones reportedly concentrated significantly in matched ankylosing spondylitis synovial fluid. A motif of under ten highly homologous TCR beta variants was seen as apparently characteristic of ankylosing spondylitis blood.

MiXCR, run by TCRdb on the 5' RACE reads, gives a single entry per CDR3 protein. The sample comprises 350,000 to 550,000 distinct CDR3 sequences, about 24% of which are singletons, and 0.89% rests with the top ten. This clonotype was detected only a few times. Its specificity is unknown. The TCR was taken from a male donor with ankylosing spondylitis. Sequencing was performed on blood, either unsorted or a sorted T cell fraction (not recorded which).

CDR3 loop: CASSYVGGPSEQFF. The CDR3 region has the DNA TGCGCCAGCAGCTACGTGGGAGGGCCTAGTGAGCAGTTCTTC. The V and J genes are TRBV5-1 and TRBJ2-1; 7 nucleotides align to TRBD2. J was trimmed by 9 bases and V by 3 bases; bases with no gene match: 9. The CDR3 consists of 14 residues. CDR1 and CDR2 (germline): SGHRS, YFSETQ.